The 21 T cell receptor beta chains below come from one sample, sequenced in a study of shared clonotypes between healthy human individuals. Some clones are missing from TCRdb's copy, which holds only in-frame ones; the method was immunoSEQ multiplex PCR. The repertoire holds around 300,000 clones, with roughly 91% as singletons. The sample was memory CD8+ T cells sorted from blood. This sample's subset: CD45RO+ cells pooled with CCR7-negative TemRA cells. The receptor set was obtained from a man aged 18 to 30 in good health.

This clone has a single count. This rearrangement joins TRBV4-1 to TRBJ1-5, with 9 bases that match TRBD1. The V and J ends lost 4 bases and 4 bases, in that order; junction bases with no gene match: 8. Germline-derived CDR1 and CDR2 are MGHRA and YSYEKL. This CDR3 region has 16 residues. The CDR3 region has the DNA TGCGCCAGCAGCCGAGCGGGACAGGGTGGTAATCAGCCCCAGCATTTT. It translates to CASSRAGQGGNQPQHF.

Concerning this clone: This clone may be a read error of a much larger clone one base away. Other DNA variants within this sample encode the same CDR3. The rearrangement uses TRBV5-6 and TRBJ2-1, with TRBD2 identical over 13 bases. This CDR3 has 15 residues. Per germline, CDR1 SGHDT and CDR2 YYEEEE. Trimming took 0 bases from V and 7 from J; bases not matched to a gene: 1. The CDR3 is CASSLGLAGGNEQFF. In nucleotides, the CDR3 is TGTGCCAGCAGCTTGGGACTAGCGGGGGGAAATGAGCAGTTCTTC.

J is TRBJ1-4 and V is TRBV4-1; 7 nucleotides agree with TRBD1. The CDR3 runs 16 residues. In germline, CDR1 is MGHRA, CDR2 YSYEKL. The ends lost 1 base at V and 5 bases at J; junction bases unmatched: 7. In DNA form, the CDR3 reads TGCGCCAGCAGCCAAGTGTGGGGACAGAGAAATGAAAAACTGTTTTTT. As protein: CASSQVWGQRNEKLFF.

V usage is TRBV7-6 and J usage is TRBJ2-7, with D unclear. Between the trimmed V and J ends, which lost 5 bases and 7 bases, there was a span of 12 bases. Germline assignment: CDR1 SGHVS and CDR2 FNYEAQ. This CDR3 spans 12 amino acids. The CDR3, as DNA: TGTGCCAGCAGCCCATGGGATACGGAGCAGTACTTC. This encodes CASSPWDTEQYF.

J is TRBJ2-3 and V is TRBV13; D gene uncertain. The germline V gene encodes CDR1 PRHDT and CDR2 FYEKMQ (reference sequence). Between the trimmed V and J ends, which lost 4 bases and 0 bases, there was a span of 11 bases. The CDR3 sequence is 15 residues long. The CDR3 nucleotides are TGTGCCAGCAGCTCCGTGTTAAGTAGCACAGATACGCAGTATTTT. It translates to CASSSVLSSTDTQYF.

CDR3 sequence (DNA): TGTGCCAGCAGTCCCACAGGGGGCTCTGGAAACACCATATATTTT. It encodes CASSPTGGSGNTIYF. This chain links TRBV28 with TRBJ1-3; TRBD1 matches at 8 bases. Germline trimming cut 5 bases from V and 0 bases from J; bases unmatched to any gene: 3. The CDR3 is made up of 15 amino acids. Germline V lookup: CDR1 MDHEN, CDR2 SYDVKM.

The chain couples TRBV5-1 to TRBJ2-7; perhaps TRBD2 as D (5 bases). The CDR3 runs to 14 residues. Trimming took off 4 bases at V and 5 bases at J, with 16 bases between the two ends. Germline CDR1 is SGHRS and CDR2 is YFSETQ. The CDR3 here is CASSPERGSDEQYF. CDR3 bases: TGCGCCAGCAGCCCCGAGAGAGGGTCCGACGAGCAGTACTTC.

The gene calls are TRBV29-1 and TRBJ2-7; TRBD1 is a possible D gene (6 bases). The V end lost 5 bases, the J end lost 5 bases, and 10 bases lay between the germline ends. Germline V gene lookup returns CDR1 SQVTM and CDR2 ANQGSEA. The CDR3 runs 11 residues. CDR3 amino acids: CSVTRDNEQYF. In DNA form, the CDR3 reads TGCAGCGTTACCAGGGACAACGAGCAGTACTTC.

The rearrangement uses TRBV6-1 and TRBJ2-1; no clear D gene. The CDR3 covers 13 residues. Trimming stripped 8 bases from V and 8 bases from J, with 16 bases between. Per the germline V gene, CDR1 is MNHNS and CDR2 is SASEGT. As DNA, the CDR3 is TGTGCCAGCGGCTACGGACCGAGCGATGAGCAGTTCTTC. It codes for CASGYGPSDEQFF.

For this clone: This CDR3 is also generated by other DNA sequences in the sample. The chain is built from TRBV4-1 and TRBJ2-7; TRBD2 might be the D (5 bases). Germline-derived CDR1 and CDR2 are MGHRA and YSYEKL. This CDR3 is built from 13 residues. Between the trimmed V and J ends, which lost 1 base and 4 bases, there was a span of 8 bases. This chain's CDR3 is CASSQVRTYEQYF. In nucleotides, the CDR3 is TGCGCCAGCAGCCAAGTCCGGACTTACGAGCAGTACTTC.

CDR3 bases: TGTGCCAGCAGCCAAGATGTCAATCAGCCCCAGCATTTT. It yields the protein CASSQDVNQPQHF. This chain links TRBV14 with TRBJ1-5; the D is unclear. CDR3 length equals 13 residues. Germline CDR1 is SGHDN and CDR2 is FVKESK. V was shortened by 0 bases and J by 3 bases, with 3 bases between the two germline ends.

The chain combines TRBV4-1 with TRBJ2-5, with 7 nucleotides matching TRBD2. The junction had 9 bases not matched to a gene; V was cut back by 3 bases and J by 2 bases. The germline V gene encodes CDR1 MGHRA and CDR2 YSYEKL. The CDR3 loop spans 16 amino acids. This CDR3 is CASSQRLGGGQETQYF. The DNA for the CDR3 is TGCGCCAGCAGCCAGCGTTTGGGGGGAGGGCAAGAGACCCAGTACTTC.

The chain uses TRBV10-3 and TRBJ1-4; TRBD1 is a possible D gene (6 bases). V was pared by 2 bases and J by 6 bases, with 16 bases between. The CDR3 runs 16 residues. CDR1 and CDR2 from the germline V gene are ENHRY and SYGVKD. This CDR3 is CAISEGGQNGYEKLFF. DNA of the CDR3: TGTGCCATCAGTGAGGGAGGACAGAACGGTTATGAAAAACTGTTTTTT.

The V and J genes are TRBV6-5 and TRBJ1-1, with D maybe TRBD1 (6 bases). V shed 5 bases and J shed 2 bases, with 12 bases lying between them. CDR3 length equals 14 residues. Germline CDR1 MNHEY, CDR2 SVGAGI. In DNA form, the CDR3 reads TGTGCCAGCAGTCTGGACAGCTCAAACACTGAAGCTTTCTTT. Translation: CASSLDSSNTEAFF.

V is TRBV9 and J is TRBJ2-3; no clear D gene. V lost 0 bases and J 6 bases, leaving 11 bases between the germline ends. From germline, CDR1 is SGDLS and CDR2 YYNGEE. CDR3 size: 14 residues. The CDR3 is CASSVEMSEDTQYF. The CDR3 DNA reads as TGTGCCAGCAGCGTAGAGATGTCTGAGGATACGCAGTATTTT. Drawing the rest from reference TRBV9 and TRBJ2-3, the complete variable domain is DSGVTQTPKHLITATGQRVTLRCSPRSGDLSVYWYQQSLDQGLQFLIQYYNGEERAKGNILERFSAQQFPDLHSELNLSSLELGDSALYFCASSVEMSEDTQYFGPGTRLTVL.

V and J are TRBV7-9 and TRBJ2-7; TRBD2 agrees at 14 bases. This CDR3 is built from 17 residues. V trimming: 5 bases; J trimming: 4 bases; junction bases outside the gene matches: 10. Germline assignment: CDR1 SEHNR and CDR2 FQNEAQ (reference sequence). CDR3: CASSPPGTSGSMYEQYF. CDR3 nucleotides: TGTGCCAGCAGCCCACCCGGGACTAGCGGGAGCATGTACGAGCAGTACTTC. Filled out from reference TRBV7-9 and TRBJ2-7, the complete variable domain reads DTGVSQNPRHKITKRGQNVTFRCDPISEHNRLYWYRQTLGQGPEFLTYFQNEAQLEKSRLLSDRFSAERPKGSFSTLEIQRTEQGDSAMYLCASSPPGTSGSMYEQYFGPGTRLTVT.

The rearrangement links TRBV6-5 to TRBJ1-2, with D uncertain. The CDR3 is 14 amino acids. V was shortened by 2 bases and J by 5 bases, with 12 bases between the two germline ends. Germline CDR1 and CDR2: MNHEY and SVGAGI. Written as DNA, the CDR3 is TGTGCCAGCAGTTACGGGGTTGGAGGGTATGGCTACACCTTC. It is translated as CASSYGVGGYGYTF.

This clone was observed a handful of times. V usage is TRBV4-1 and J usage is TRBJ2-5; 13 bases are a match to TRBD2. The CDR3 is made up of 17 amino acids. Germline lookup yields CDR1 MGHRA and CDR2 YSYEKL. V shed 2 bases and J 5 bases; nucleotides not matched to a gene: 8. The CDR3 spells CASSQPTSGGFEETQYF. The CDR3 coding sequence is TGCGCCAGCAGCCAACCGACTAGCGGGGGGTTTGAGGAGACCCAGTACTTC.

This chain uses TRBV9 with TRBJ2-3; either TRBD1 or TRBD2 may supply D (5 bases each). Trimming took off 4 bases at V and 6 bases at J, with 24 bases between the two ends. The germline CDR1 and CDR2 sequences are SGDLS and YYNGEE. The CDR3 covers 17 residues. The CDR3 loop is CASSRTGAVLVSDTQYF. Here the CDR3 DNA reads TGTGCCAGCAGCCGAACCGGGGCGGTTTTGGTATCGGATACGCAGTATTTT.

This clone was seen once. This rearrangement joins TRBV10-1 to TRBJ2-3; D is possibly TRBD2 (6 bases). Deletions cut 6 bases from V and 0 bases from J, with 10 bases between. CDR1 is WNHNN and CDR2 is SYGVQD in the germline V gene (reference sequence). CDR3 length: 14 residues. CDR3 sequence: CASSRDFSTDTQYF. The CDR3 coding sequence is TGCGCCAGCAGCCGGGACTTTAGCACAGATACGCAGTATTTT.

V is TRBV28 and J is TRBJ2-7; D gene unclear. Trimming stripped 4 bases from V and 4 bases from J, with 17 bases between. The CDR3 is 15 amino acids. Germline V gives CDR1 MDHEN, CDR2 SYDVKM. CDR3 amino acids: CASSSPPMAAYEQYF. The CDR3 DNA sequence: TGTGCCAGCAGTTCCCCTCCGATGGCGGCTTACGAGCAGTACTTC.